The 4 T cell receptor beta chains below come from one sample, sequenced in a study of CD4 T cells in relation to SARS-CoV-2 and coronaviruses. Before the COVID-19 pandemic, during about 2011-2019, CD4+ T cells were taken from unexposed donors. After about 10 days of culture, CD4+ T cells were isolated. No antigen is known for these receptors. The assay was immunoSEQ multiplex PCR, and TCRdb's table has in-frame clones only and misses some. The table has 25,000 to 30,000 clones, about 76% seen once. Sequenced input: CD4+ T cells from PBMCs, cultured in vitro. The receptor source for this set is a human donor in good health.

This chain joins TRBV28 and TRBJ2-5, with 10 positions matching TRBD1. Trimming at V came to 7 bases and at J to 4 bases, leaving 12 bases not matched to a gene. This CDR3 is built from 16 residues. CDR1 is MDHEN and CDR2 is SYDVKM in the germline V gene. The CDR3 bases are TGTGCCAGCAAGGTGGGAGGGACAGGGGTTTTAGAGACCCAGTACTTC. Protein product: CASKVGGTGVLETQYF.

The V call is TRBV2, the J call TRBJ2-1; D is uncertain. The CDR3 covers 12 residues. Trimming left V 2 bases short and J 7 bases short, with 6 bases between. CDR1 is SNHLY and CDR2 is FYNNEI in the germline V gene. CDR3 sequence (DNA): TGTGCCAGCAGTGAACATCTAAATGAGCAGTTCTTC. This encodes CASSEHLNEQFF. Based on the CDR3 plus reference TRBV2 and TRBJ2-1, the full variable domain is EPEVTQTPSHQVTQMGQEVILRCVPISNHLYFYWYRQILGQKVEFLVSFYNNEISEKSEIFDDQFSVERPDGSNFTLKIRSTKLEDSAMYFCASSEHLNEQFFGPGTRLTVL.

CDR3 protein: CASSYSDPHKNTEAFF. The CDR3 nucleotides are TGTGCCAGCAGTTACTCGGACCCCCACAAGAACACTGAAGCTTTCTTT. The chain is built from TRBV6-7 and TRBJ1-1; D is unresolved. TRBV6-7 is placed among ORFs of uncertain function. The CDR3 is 16 residues long. Trimming stripped 0 bases from V and 1 base from J, with 12 bases between.

The V and J genes are TRBV6-5 and TRBJ2-5; 8 nucleotides agree with TRBD2. Per germline, CDR1 MNHEY and CDR2 SVGAGI. The V segment lost 0 bases and the J segment 1 base; nucleotides outside the gene matches: 1. This CDR3 has 15 residues. The CDR3 is CASSYSLAVQETQYF. CDR3 DNA: TGTGCCAGCAGTTACTCACTAGCGGTCCAAGAGACCCAGTACTTC.